This TCR beta chain is from a study of blood T cell repertoires in COVID-19. Across the study: Nucleic acid was either cDNA or gDNA, and it came from T cells, B-cell-depleted T cells, or PBMCs.

The CDR3 sequence is 16 residues long. The V and J ends lost 5 bases and 4 bases, in that order; junction bases with no gene match: 13. Germline CDR1 MNHEY, CDR2 SMNVEV (reference sequence). This clone was detected a few times. The authors' processing: From reference gene primer amplification, estimates of nucleated cell counts were derived. Method: immunoSEQ multiplex PCR; TCRdb's copy keeps in-frame clones and lacks some. The V and J calls and clone size come from that table; D and trimming were worked out from the DNA. The table shows 120,000 to 150,000 clones, with roughly three quarters occurring only once.

The chain has TRBV27 and TRBJ2-7, with 8 positions matching TRBD1. This clonotype originated in a man in his fifties or sixties with acute or convalescent COVID-19. Sequenced material: peripheral blood. The chain's CDR3 is CASSPSGGLVGYEQYF. As DNA, the CDR3 is TGTGCCAGCAGTCCATCAGGGGGCCTGGTTGGGTACGAGCAGTACTTC.